The T cell receptor (beta chain) described here comes from a study of shared clonotypes between healthy human individuals. Overall study context: Researchers assigned three CD4 naive, three CD4 memory, two CD8 naive and one CD8 memory plate to each donor.

To note about this clone: Its antigen remains unidentified. This same CDR3 is encoded by further DNA sequences in the sample.

CDR3 size: 12 residues. Trimming took 0 bases from V and 5 from J, leaving 4 bases between them. From germline, CDR1 is SGDLS and CDR2 YYNGEE. Study-wide findings and caveats: In a handful of donors, about 5% of naive CD4 clonotypes appeared in common.

TCRdb's copy holds only in-frame clones and misses some; the assay was immunoSEQ multiplex PCR. The sample shows over a million clones, approximately 98.5% of them seen only once. This sequence joins TRBV9 and TRBJ2-3; D uncertain. The receptor was derived from a man aged 25 to 45 in good health. Sequencing was carried out using naive CD4+ T cells sorted from blood. Subset reported: CD45RA+ positively selected. The DNA of the CDR3 is TGTGCCAGCAGCGTAGACAGAGATACGCAGTATTTT. The encoded protein is CASSVDRDTQYF.